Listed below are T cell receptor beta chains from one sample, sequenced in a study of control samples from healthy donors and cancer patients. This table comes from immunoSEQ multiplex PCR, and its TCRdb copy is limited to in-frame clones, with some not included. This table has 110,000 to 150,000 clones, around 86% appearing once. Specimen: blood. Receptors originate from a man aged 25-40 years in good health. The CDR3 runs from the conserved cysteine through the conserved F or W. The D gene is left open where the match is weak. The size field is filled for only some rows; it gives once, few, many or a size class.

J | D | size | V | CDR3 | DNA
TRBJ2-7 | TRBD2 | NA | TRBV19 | CASRPLGTSEGEQYF | TGTGCCAGTAGGCCACTCGGGACTAGCGAAGGGGAGCAGTACTTC
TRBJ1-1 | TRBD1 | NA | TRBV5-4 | CASSPGGMNTEAFF | TGTGCCAGCAGCCCAGGGGGCATGAACACTGAAGCTTTCTTT
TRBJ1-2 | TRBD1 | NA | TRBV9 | CASSDRTGGRYGYTF | TGTGCCAGCAGCGATAGGACAGGGGGTCGGTATGGCTACACCTTC
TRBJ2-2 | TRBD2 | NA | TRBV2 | CASKVLAGSTGELFF | TGTGCCAGCAAAGTCCTAGCGGGAAGCACCGGGGAGCTGTTTTTT
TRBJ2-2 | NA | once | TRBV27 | CASAYGANTGELFF | TGTGCCAGCGCCTACGGAGCGAACACCGGGGAGCTGTTTTTT
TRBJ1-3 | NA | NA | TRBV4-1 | CASSQNSDTIYF | TGCGCCAGCAGCCAGAACAGTGACACCATATATTTT
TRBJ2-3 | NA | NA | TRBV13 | CASSRRTDTQYF | TGTGCCAGCAGCAGACGCACAGATACGCAGTATTTT
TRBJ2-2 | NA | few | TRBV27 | CASSFGGAWELFF | TGTGCCAGCAGTTTCGGGGGCGCCTGGGAGCTGTTTTTT
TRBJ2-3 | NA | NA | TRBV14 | CASSQDTGHTQYF | TGTGCCAGCAGCCAAGACACGGGCCATACGCAGTATTTT
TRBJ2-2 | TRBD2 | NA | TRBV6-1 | CASSEGTSTGELFF | TGTGCCAGCAGTGAAGGGACTAGCACCGGGGAGCTGTTTTTT
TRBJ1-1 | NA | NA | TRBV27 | CATLGNTEAFF | TGTGCCACTTTGGGGAACACTGAAGCTTTCTTT
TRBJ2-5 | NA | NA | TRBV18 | CASSGGMKTQYF | TGTGCCAGCTCCGGCGGGATGAAGACCCAGTACTTC
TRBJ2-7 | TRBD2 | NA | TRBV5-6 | CASSFPRGLAGENEQYF | TGTGCCAGCAGTTTTCCCCGGGGACTAGCGGGTGAAAACGAGCAGTACTTC
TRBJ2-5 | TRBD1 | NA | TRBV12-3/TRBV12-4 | CASSYGQGETQYF | TGTGCCAGCAGTTACGGACAGGGAGAGACCCAGTACTTC
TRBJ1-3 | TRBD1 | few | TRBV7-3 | CASSAQGAPTGNTIYF | TGTGCCAGCAGCGCACAGGGGGCGCCCACCGGAAACACCATATATTTT
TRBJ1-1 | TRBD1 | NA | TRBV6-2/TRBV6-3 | CASSRRTGGNTEAFF | TGTGCCAGCAGCCGGAGGACAGGGGGGAACACTGAAGCTTTCTTT
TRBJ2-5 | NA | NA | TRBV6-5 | CASMMIRRQETQYF | TGTGCCAGCATGATGATCCGGCGTCAAGAGACCCAGTACTTC
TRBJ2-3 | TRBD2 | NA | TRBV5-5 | CASSLVNSGGADTQYF | TGTGCCAGCAGCTTGGTGAATAGCGGGGGGGCGGATACGCAGTATTTT
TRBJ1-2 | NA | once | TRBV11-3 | CASSLREDYGYTF | TGTGCCAGCAGCTTAAGGGAAGACTATGGCTACACCTTC
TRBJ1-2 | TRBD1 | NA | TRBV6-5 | CASSSQQGYGYTF | TGTGCCAGCAGTTCACAACAGGGGTATGGCTACACCTTC
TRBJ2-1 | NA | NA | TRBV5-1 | CASSLAPSIRGNEQFF | TGCGCCAGCAGCTTGGCCCCCAGTATACGGGGCAATGAGCAGTTCTTC
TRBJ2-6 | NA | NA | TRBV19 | CASSIRQGVVSGANVLTF | TGTGCCAGTAGTATCCGGCAGGGCGTAGTCTCTGGGGCCAACGTCCTGACTTTC
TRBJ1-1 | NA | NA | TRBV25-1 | CASSASGWTEAFF | TGTGCCAGCAGTGCTTCGGGTTGGACTGAAGCTTTCTTT